These 26 T cell receptor beta chains came from one sample sequenced in a study of blood T cell repertoires in COVID-19. The assay was immunoSEQ multiplex PCR, and TCRdb's table has in-frame clones only and misses some. The sample carries approximately 150,000 clones, 84% recorded once. The sample taken for sequencing was PBMCs or T cells enriched from blood (not recorded which). These receptors all stem from a woman aged 45 to 65 with acute COVID-19.

This chain links TRBV7-9 with TRBJ1-5, with D possibly TRBD1 on 5 matching bases. Looked up from germline, CDR1 is SEHNR and CDR2 is FQNEAQ (reference sequence). The length of the CDR3 is 14 residues. V lost 2 bases and J 0 bases, leaving 5 bases between the germline ends. The CDR3 DNA follows: TGTGCCAGCAGCTTAAGGGGTAGCAATCAGCCCCAGCATTTT. Translating it yields CASSLRGSNQPQHF.

This rearrangement joins TRBV29-1 to TRBJ2-1; 10 positions agree with TRBD1. After removal of 7 bases from V and 5 bases from J, the junction contained 8 bases not matched to a gene. In germline, CDR1 is SQVTM, CDR2 ANQGSEA. The CDR3 is 14 amino acids. CDR3 loop: CSAAGTGEHNEQFF. CDR3 nucleotides: TGCAGCGCCGCCGGGACAGGGGAACACAATGAGCAGTTCTTC.

The table lists this clone with a count of one. The gene calls are TRBV7-3 and TRBJ2-1; 7 positions agree with TRBD1. Trimming removed 6 bases from V and 5 bases from J; junction bases left unmatched: 7. Germline CDR1 is SGHTA and CDR2 is FQGTGA. The CDR3 contains 14 residues. CDR3 bases: TGTGCCAGCAGGTCCGGGACAGTAGACAATGAGCAGTTCTTC. Translating gives CASRSGTVDNEQFF.

The chain employs TRBV5-5 and TRBJ2-1, with TRBD2 as a possible D gene (5 bases). Germline CDR1 is SGHKS and CDR2 is YYEKEE (reference sequence). This CDR3 is built from 15 residues. V was clipped by 4 bases and J by 2 bases, with 13 bases between them. The CDR3 sequence is CASSPTRVTYNEQFF. The DNA for the CDR3 is TGTGCCAGCAGCCCAACGCGGGTAACCTACAATGAGCAGTTCTTC.

V usage is TRBV7-2 and J usage is TRBJ2-4; 8 nucleotides align to TRBD1. The CDR3 runs 15 residues. V shed 5 bases, J shed 7 bases, and the junction held 10 bases outside the gene matches. The germline gives CDR1 SGHTA, CDR2 FQGNSA. The CDR3 DNA follows: TGTGCCAGCAGCAAGGGGGGTCAGGGGGCCAACATTCAGTACTTC. Protein product: CASSKGGQGANIQYF.

The chain carries TRBV24-1 and TRBJ2-2, with 8 bases fitting TRBD1. The V gene's germline CDR1 is KGHDR and CDR2 SFDVKD. There are 16 residues in the CDR3. V was pared by 4 bases and J by 3 bases, with 6 bases of the junction left unmatched. Here the CDR3 reads CATSDQTGGDTGELFF. CDR3 in DNA: TGTGCCACCAGTGACCAAACAGGGGGAGACACCGGGGAGCTGTTTTTT.

The chain recombines TRBV30 with TRBJ2-7; D is undetermined. From germline, CDR1 is GTSNPN and CDR2 SVGIG (reference sequence). The germline V and J ends were trimmed by 3 bases and 5 bases, with 14 bases remaining between them. There are 13 residues in the CDR3. The CDR3 protein is CAWSVHTENEQYF. The DNA for the CDR3 is TGTGCCTGGAGCGTGCATACGGAGAACGAGCAGTACTTC.

The chain recombines TRBV7-3 with TRBJ2-1; 9 nucleotides align to TRBD1. J was trimmed by 4 bases and V by 1 base; bases with no gene match: 14. This CDR3 comprises 19 residues. CDR1 SGHTA and CDR2 FQGTGA come from the germline V gene. DNA for the CDR3: TGTGCCAGCAGCTTAATCGCACCAGGGACAGGGAGGGTTTACAATGAGCAGTTCTTC. Encoded protein: CASSLIAPGTGRVYNEQFF.

The V and J genes are TRBV12-2 and TRBJ1-2; the tabulated D call, TRBD1, remains unverified against the DNA. TRBV12-2 corresponds to a pseudogene. The CDR3 sequence is 18 residues long. CDR3 region: CASRLVGETGPNRYGYTF. CDR3 DNA sequence: TGTGCAAGTCGCTTAGTGGGGGAGACAGGGCCCAACCGCTATGGCTACACCTTC.

The V and J genes are TRBV11-2 and TRBJ2-3; 12 nucleotides line up with TRBD2. This CDR3 is built from 16 residues. With V trimmed by 5 bases and J by 0 bases, 3 bases remained unmatched. Germline-derived CDR1 and CDR2 are SGHAT and FQNNGV. The CDR3 here is CASSRTSGISTDTQYF. The CDR3 DNA is TGTGCCAGCAGCCGGACTAGCGGGATTAGCACAGATACGCAGTATTTT.

This clone appeared a few times. CDR3 in DNA: TGTGCCAGCAGCTTACGGGGGGGTGCGACCGGGGAGCTGTTTTTT. It translates to CASSLRGGATGELFF. The chain couples TRBV11-3 to TRBJ2-2; 8 bases match TRBD2. Germline loops: CDR1 SGHNT, CDR2 YENEEA. This CDR3 spans 15 amino acids. V shed 2 bases and J 5 bases; nucleotides not matched to a gene: 4.

The chain links TRBV27 to TRBJ2-1, with D maybe TRBD1 (6 bases). Germline V gene lookup returns CDR1 MNHEY and CDR2 SMNVEV (reference sequence). CDR3 size: 17 residues. The V end was cut by 6 bases, the J end by 0 bases, with 18 bases between. In nucleotides, the CDR3 is TGTGCCAGCAGGGTCAGCCGAGGGGGAGTCTCCTACAATGAGCAGTTCTTC. Its protein product is CASRVSRGGVSYNEQFF.

This chain uses TRBV27 with TRBJ2-7, with TRBD2 identical over 12 bases. Germline CDR1 reads MNHEY; CDR2 reads SMNVEV (reference sequence). This CDR3 spans 18 amino acids. V gave up 6 bases and J gave up 0 bases; unmatched junction bases: 12. The CDR3 reads CASSRLLAGGVSSYEQYF. CDR3 DNA sequence: TGTGCCAGCAGCCGTCTCCTAGCGGGAGGGGTAAGCTCCTACGAGCAGTACTTC.

V and J are TRBV10-3 and TRBJ2-7; 9 bases line up with TRBD1. The junction had 7 bases not matched to a gene; V was cut back by 6 bases and J by 1 base. Germline CDR1 and CDR2: ENHRY and SYGVKD. The CDR3 runs 15 residues. CDR3 loop: CAISPGQGTSYEQYF. CDR3 coding DNA: TGTGCCATCAGCCCTGGACAGGGGACTTCCTACGAGCAGTACTTC.

The chain combines TRBV3-1 (or the pseudogene TRBV3-2) with TRBJ1-2; a possible D gene is TRBD1 (6 bases). The germline V and J ends were trimmed by 0 bases and 9 bases, with 17 bases remaining between them. Germline V gives CDR1 LGHDT, CDR2 YNNKEL (reference sequence). This CDR3 has 15 residues. The CDR3 DNA reads as TGTGCCAGCAGCCAAGACGTAGGGGGACCTTCTAGCTACACCTTC. Its translation is CASSQDVGGPSSYTF.

The chain joins TRBV6-5 to TRBJ1-3, with TRBD1 as a possible D gene (6 bases). The CDR3 is 12 amino acids. The germline V gene encodes CDR1 MNHEY and CDR2 SVGAGI. The CDR3 DNA reads as TGTGCTTATCGGACAGATCCAAACACCATATATTTT. Translation gives CAYRTDPNTIYF.

This clone was observed a handful of times. The chain couples TRBV4-1 to TRBJ2-7, with D possibly being TRBD2 (5 bases). Between the trimmed V and J ends, which lost 4 bases and 4 bases, there was a span of 20 bases. CDR1 and CDR2 (germline): MGHRA, YSYEKL. The CDR3 runs 16 residues. The CDR3 spells CASSPPSSGRYYEQYF. CDR3 sequence (DNA): TGCGCCAGCAGCCCCCCCAGCAGCGGTCGTTATTACGAGCAGTACTTC.

This chain links TRBV2 with TRBJ2-1, with D hard to call. This CDR3 comprises 15 residues. Trimming removed 7 bases from V and 0 bases from J, with 13 bases in between. Germline V gives CDR1 SNHLY, CDR2 FYNNEI. CDR3 protein: CASTRRSSSYNEQFF. Written as DNA, the CDR3 is TGTGCCAGCACCCGGCGGTCTTCCTCCTACAATGAGCAGTTCTTC.

J is TRBJ1-6 and V is TRBV21-1; TRBD1, the table's D call, lacks a check against the DNA. TRBV21-1 is noted as a pseudogene. The CDR3 extends over 13 amino acids. The CDR3 loop reads CASSKPPGSPLHF. In nucleotides, the CDR3 is TGTGCCAGCAGCAAGCCGCCAGGGTCACCCCTCCACTTT.

J is TRBJ1-1 and V is TRBV6-5, with a possible D match to TRBD1 (5 bases). CDR1 is MNHEY and CDR2 is SVGAGI in the germline V gene. With 1 base removed from V and 5 bases from J, the gap between germline ends came to 14 bases. This CDR3 spans 15 amino acids. DNA of the CDR3: TGTGCCAGCAGTTACTGGGACCGGGGGGAAACTGAAGCTTTCTTT. It is translated as CASSYWDRGETEAFF.

V gene TRBV11-3 combines with J gene TRBJ2-5; no definite D call. The CDR3 extends over 15 amino acids. Trimming cost V 2 bases and J 1 base, with 11 bases left between them. Germline CDR1 SGHNT, CDR2 YENEEA. The CDR3 here is CASSLMGSSQETQYF. CDR3 sequence (DNA): TGTGCCAGCAGCTTAATGGGCAGTTCCCAAGAGACCCAGTACTTC.

The rearrangement uses TRBV6-2 or TRBV6-3 and TRBJ2-7; 9 nucleotides match TRBD1. Germline CDR1 is MNHEY and CDR2 is SVGEGT. Unmatched junction bases numbered 8, after V lost 6 bases and J lost 5 bases. CDR3 length: 14 amino acids. This chain's CDR3 is CASSSGQGINEQYF. As DNA, the CDR3 is TGTGCCAGCAGCTCCGGACAGGGGATTAACGAGCAGTACTTC.

The chain uses TRBV9 and TRBJ1-3, with D possibly being TRBD1 (5 bases). The CDR3 sequence is 14 residues long. Trimming left V 3 bases short and J 2 bases short, with 9 bases between. Germline V CDR1 and CDR2: SGDLS, YYNGEE. The CDR3 nucleotides read TGTGCCAGCAGCGCCGAGACAGCTGGAAACACCATATATTTT. Translated, it gives CASSAETAGNTIYF.

The chain uses TRBV28 and TRBJ2-3; D possibly corresponds to TRBD1 (6 bases). CDR1 and CDR2 from the germline V gene are MDHEN and SYDVKM. Trimming stripped 10 bases from V and 0 bases from J, with 14 bases between. The CDR3 covers 14 residues. The CDR3 is CATRGGLSTDTQYF. CDR3 nucleotides: TGTGCCACCCGAGGGGGATTAAGCACAGATACGCAGTATTTT.

This clone has only a few counts. The CDR3 sequence is CATQKGLKGATGRTDTQYF. The CDR3 DNA reads TGTGCCACCCAAAAGGGGCTAAAAGGGGCGACGGGGAGGACAGATACGCAGTATTTT. The chain is built from TRBV10-3 and TRBJ2-3; D might be TRBD2 (6 bases). Germline loops: CDR1 ENHRY, CDR2 SYGVKD. This CDR3 contains 19 residues. V lost 10 bases to trimming and J lost 3 bases, with 32 bases between them.

This sequence joins TRBV9 and TRBJ1-5; 8 bases map to TRBD1. CDR1 SGDLS and CDR2 YYNGEE come from the germline V gene. The CDR3 consists of 14 residues. V trimming: 3 bases; J trimming: 5 bases; junction bases outside the gene matches: 4. This chain's CDR3 is CASSGGQGHQPQHF. Here the CDR3 DNA reads TGTGCCAGCAGCGGAGGACAGGGCCATCAGCCCCAGCATTTT.